A single sample gave rise to the 30 T cell receptor beta chains below, sequenced in a study of CD8 T cells in ankylosing spondylitis. One entry per CDR3 protein results from TCRdb running MiXCR on the 5' RACE reads. The data contain roughly 180,000 distinct CDR3 sequences, roughly 10% of them singletons. Specimen: blood, either unsorted or a sorted T cell fraction (not recorded which). The receptors originated from a female donor with ankylosing spondylitis or in good health (not recorded which).

In this sample, this clonotype turned up a few times. The chain employs TRBV4-3 and TRBJ1-3; tentative D call: TRBD1 (5 bases). The germline V gene encodes CDR1 LGHNA and CDR2 YSLEER. The CDR3 runs 16 residues. V was cut by 4 bases and J by 0 bases, with 13 bases left in between. Here the CDR3 DNA reads TGCGCCAGCAGCCCCGGGGCCTCCTACTCTGGAAACACCATATATTTT. Its translation is CASSPGASYSGNTIYF.

This clonotype was seen repeatedly, ten times or more. This rearrangement joins TRBV7-8 to TRBJ1-1, with D unclear. Germline CDR1 is SGHVS and CDR2 is FQNEAQ. Trimming took off 2 bases at V and 5 bases at J, with 12 bases between the two ends. The CDR3 extends over 14 amino acids. The CDR3 coding sequence is TGTGCCAGCAGCTTACTCGGCACCGGAACTGAAGCTTTCTTT. This sequence encodes CASSLLGTGTEAFF.

J is TRBJ1-2 and V is TRBV6-5, with D unresolved. This CDR3 spans 13 amino acids. V gave up 4 bases and J gave up 6 bases, with 12 bases separating them. Germline values: CDR1 MNHEY, CDR2 SVGAGI. CDR3: CASSFTPGNGYTF. The DNA for the CDR3 is TGTGCCAGCAGTTTTACTCCCGGGAATGGCTACACCTTC.

This clonotype appeared a few times. The genes are TRBV20-1 and TRBJ2-3, with TRBD2 matching over 11 bases. The V gene's germline CDR1 is DFQATT and CDR2 SNEGSKA (reference sequence). The V and J ends lost 3 bases and 6 bases, in that order; junction bases with no gene match: 8. The CDR3 has 15 amino acids. As DNA, the CDR3 is TGCAGTGCTAGTGCTAGCGGGAGGACTCCGGATACGCAGTATTTT. Translating gives CSASASGRTPDTQYF.

This clonotype was found a few times. The chain carries TRBV20-1 and TRBJ2-7; 9 bases line up with TRBD1. V gave up 1 base and J gave up 5 bases; unmatched junction bases: 3. The V gene's germline CDR1 is DFQATT and CDR2 SNEGSKA (reference sequence). This CDR3 is built from 13 residues. The CDR3 DNA reads TGCAGTGCTAGAGGGGACAGGGCGGACGAGCAGTACTTC. It specifies CSARGDRADEQYF.

The V call is TRBV5-6, the J call TRBJ2-1; the D is unclear. In germline, CDR1 is SGHDT, CDR2 YYEEEE. The CDR3 has 14 residues. V lost 4 bases and J lost 4, with 12 bases in between. CDR3 nucleotide sequence: TGTGCCAGCAGCCCCTGGTTGGGGTACAATGAGCAGTTCTTC. Amino acids: CASSPWLGYNEQFF.

The gene calls are TRBV7-8 and TRBJ2-2, with 9 bases lining up with TRBD2. Per the germline V gene, CDR1 is SGHVS and CDR2 is FQNEAQ. The CDR3 consists of 15 residues. V was pared by 5 bases and J by 5 bases, with 6 bases of the junction left unmatched. CDR3: CASSRVAGVTGELFF. In nucleotides, the CDR3 is TGTGCCAGCAGCCGGGTAGCGGGGGTGACCGGGGAGCTGTTTTTT.

This clonotype appeared a few times. This chain joins TRBV6-1 and TRBJ2-7; D perhaps matches TRBD2 (5 bases). Per the germline V gene, CDR1 is MNHNS and CDR2 is SASEGT. The CDR3 has 15 amino acids. V was clipped by 6 bases and J by 0 bases, with 15 bases between them. The CDR3: CASRELVSSSYEQYF. CDR3 coding DNA: TGTGCCAGCAGGGAACTAGTCTCGAGCTCCTACGAGCAGTACTTC.

This clonotype was seen ten or more times. The J gene is TRBJ2-7, the V gene TRBV29-1; D is ambiguous. CDR3 length equals 12 residues. Trimming left V 4 bases short and J 5 bases short, with 12 bases between. In germline, CDR1 is SQVTM, CDR2 ANQGSEA. CDR3: CSVGFLDHEQYF. DNA of the CDR3: TGCAGCGTTGGCTTCCTCGACCACGAGCAGTACTTC.

The genes are TRBV19 and TRBJ1-5; 7 bases line up with TRBD1. The V segment lost 2 bases and the J segment 5 bases; nucleotides outside the gene matches: 6. The CDR3 spans 15 residues. CDR1 is LNHDA and CDR2 is SQIVND in the germline V gene (reference sequence). The CDR3 DNA sequence: TGTGCCAGTAGTATAATTGACAGGGTTGATCAGCCCCAGCATTTT. This encodes CASSIIDRVDQPQHF.

The rearrangement uses TRBV4-1 and TRBJ1-2, with TRBD1 matching over 8 bases. CDR1 is MGHRA and CDR2 is YSYEKL in the germline V gene. With V trimmed by 0 bases and J by 3 bases, 6 bases remained unmatched. The CDR3 extends over 16 amino acids. CDR3 in amino acids: CASSQEWAGGDYGYTF. CDR3 nucleotide sequence: TGCGCCAGCAGCCAAGAATGGGCAGGGGGCGACTATGGCTACACCTTC.

This clonotype was detected ten times or more. The V call is TRBV25-1, the J call TRBJ1-1; weak D call: TRBD1 (5 bases). The CDR3 runs 14 residues. The V end was cut by 5 bases, the J end by 5 bases, with 15 bases between. The germline CDR1 and CDR2 sequences are MGHDK and SYGVNS. The CDR3 protein is CASSLQGTVTEAFF. CDR3 DNA: TGTGCCAGCAGTCTGCAGGGCACTGTAACTGAAGCTTTCTTT. The whole variable domain, filled in from reference TRBV25-1 and TRBJ1-1, reads EADIYQTPRYLVIGTGKKITLECSQTMGHDKMYWYQQDPGMELHLIHYSYGVNSTEKGDLSSESTVSRIRTEHFPLTLESARPSHTSQYLCASSLQGTVTEAFFGQGTRLTVV.

The table lists this clonotype with a few counts. The rearrangement uses TRBV4-3 and TRBJ2-7; 8 nucleotides line up with TRBD1. The germline gives CDR1 LGHNA, CDR2 YSLEER. The CDR3 is 18 amino acids. After removal of 0 bases from V and 3 bases from J, the junction contained 13 bases not matched to a gene. CDR3 sequence (DNA): TGCGCCAGCAGCCAAGATGGCCCCCCGGGACAGGCGAACTACGAGCAGTACTTC. Amino acids: CASSQDGPPGQANYEQYF.

This clonotype was seen ten or more times. The chain couples TRBV11-2 to TRBJ1-2; the D gene is possibly TRBD1 (6 bases). Between the trimmed V and J ends, which lost 4 bases and 5 bases, there was a span of 17 bases. From germline, CDR1 is SGHAT and CDR2 FQNNGV. This CDR3 is built from 15 residues. The CDR3 loop reads CASSSSQGVGYGYTF. For the CDR3, the DNA is TGTGCCAGCAGCTCGTCACAGGGTGTGGGATATGGCTACACCTTC.

At least ten counts were recorded for this clonotype. This rearrangement joins TRBV12-3 or TRBV12-4 to TRBJ2-7; possibly TRBD2 for D (6 bases). This CDR3 has 15 residues. V dropped 6 bases and J dropped 1 base, with 16 bases sitting between them. The chain's CDR3 is CASSFLSGTSYEQYF. The CDR3 bases are TGTGCCAGCAGCTTTCTTTCCGGGACTTCCTACGAGCAGTACTTC.

The V call is TRBV24-1, the J call TRBJ2-1; the match to TRBD1 covers 7 bases. The trim removed 2 bases at V and 3 bases at J, leaving 3 bases unmatched. CDR3 length equals 15 residues. CDR1 and CDR2 from the germline V gene are KGHDR and SFDVKD. The CDR3 nucleotides read TGTGCCACCAGTGATTCGACAGGGCTCTACAATGAGCAGTTCTTC. Its protein is CATSDSTGLYNEQFF.

The rearrangement uses TRBV7-9 and TRBJ2-1; D may correspond to TRBD1 or TRBD2 (6 bases each). Trimming took 0 bases from V and 5 from J, leaving 14 bases between them. The CDR3 spans 16 residues. CDR1 and CDR2 (germline): SEHNR, FQNEAQ (reference sequence). CDR3 in amino acids: CASSLAVRRGNNEQFF. CDR3 DNA: TGTGCCAGCAGCTTAGCGGTCCGGAGGGGGAACAATGAGCAGTTCTTC.

In this sample, this clonotype turned up a few times. The chain joins TRBV12-3 or TRBV12-4 to TRBJ2-7; D call uncertain. CDR3 length: 13 amino acids. Trimming shortened V by 5 bases and J by 4 bases, and 12 bases separated the two germline ends. Here the CDR3 reads CASSLPGGYEQYF. DNA for the CDR3: TGTGCCAGCAGTCTCCCGGGTGGGTACGAGCAGTACTTC.

In this sample, this clonotype turned up many times. CDR3 in DNA: TGTGCCAGCAGCCAACTGACAGGTGAAGCTTTCTTT. This sequence encodes CASSQLTGEAFF. The rearrangement links TRBV3-1 to TRBJ1-1, with D maybe TRBD1 (6 bases). Germline V gene lookup returns CDR1 LGHDT and CDR2 YNNKEL (reference sequence). Trimming stripped 2 bases from V and 7 bases from J, with 8 bases between. The CDR3 loop spans 12 amino acids.

The chain couples TRBV11-2 to TRBJ2-7, with 12 nucleotides matching TRBD2. The CDR3 loop spans 17 amino acids. Germline V CDR1 and CDR2: SGHAT, FQNNGV. After removal of 1 base from V and 2 bases from J, the junction contained 6 bases not matched to a gene. CDR3 coding DNA: TGTGCCAGCAGCTTAGGTAGACTAGCGGGAGACCCCTACGAGCAGTACTTC. This gives the protein CASSLGRLAGDPYEQYF.

This clonotype was seen more than once but under ten times. The chain uses TRBV14 and TRBJ2-1, with a tentative D call TRBD2 (5 bases). This CDR3 spans 13 amino acids. Per the germline V gene, CDR1 is SGHDN and CDR2 is FVKESK. Trimming removed 2 bases at V and 9 bases at J, with 11 bases between. CDR3 DNA: TGTGCCAGCAGCCAACCGGGGATTGGTGAGCAGTTCTTC. This sequence encodes CASSQPGIGEQFF.

Remarks on this clonotype: A much larger clonotype is one base distant, so this may be a read error. The V call is TRBV12-3 or TRBV12-4, the J call TRBJ2-1, with D possibly being TRBD2 (6 bases). Trimming shortened V by 9 bases and J by 3 bases, and 15 bases separated the two germline ends. The CDR3 is made up of 14 amino acids. CDR3 residues: CASKRVTNYNEQFF. CDR3 nucleotides: TGTGCCAGTAAGCGGGTCACTAACTACAATGAGCAGTTCTTC.

J is TRBJ2-7 and V is TRBV2; D possibly corresponds to TRBD1 (6 bases). The CDR3 is made up of 14 amino acids. CDR1 is SNHLY, CDR2 FYNNEI, per germline. With 6 bases removed from V and 3 bases from J, the gap between germline ends came to 15 bases. CDR3 sequence reads: CASRDTGFVYEQYF. The CDR3 DNA reads TGTGCCAGCAGAGATACAGGGTTCGTCTACGAGCAGTACTTC.

The sample holds a few counts of this clonotype. This rearrangement joins TRBV29-1 to TRBJ2-4; a weak D match, TRBD1 (6 bases). The V gene's germline CDR1 is SQVTM and CDR2 ANQGSEA. Trimming shortened V by 6 bases and J by 3 bases, and 18 bases separated the two germline ends. CDR3 length: 15 amino acids. The CDR3 region has the DNA TGCAGCGTCAACGGCCACCGGACAGACAAAAACATTCAGTACTTC. It encodes CSVNGHRTDKNIQYF.

In this sample, this clonotype turned up a few times. CDR3 DNA: TGTGCCAGCAGTTTAAGAGGGTCGGGGGAGGCCCAGTACTTC. Translating it yields CASSLRGSGEAQYF. The rearrangement joins TRBV12-3 or TRBV12-4 to TRBJ2-5, with D perhaps matching TRBD2 (6 bases). Trimming left V 2 bases short and J 9 bases short, with 16 bases between. CDR3 length: 14 residues.

This clonotype was detected only a few times. This chain uses TRBV4-3 with TRBJ2-7; 7 bases are a match to TRBD1. Trimming at V came to 1 base and at J to 2 bases, leaving 5 bases not matched to a gene. Germline loops: CDR1 LGHNA, CDR2 YSLEER. This CDR3 region has 15 residues. The DNA of the CDR3 is TGCGCCAGCAGCCAAGTACAGGGGTCCACCTACGAGCAGTACTTC. It translates to CASSQVQGSTYEQYF.

This clonotype was recorded a few times. An end of the junction does not agree with germline; a read error may underlie this. The chain couples TRBV6-5 to TRBJ2-1; possible D gene TRBD1, 6 bases. The CDR3 totals 17 residues. CDR1 MNHEY and CDR2 SVGAGI come from the germline V gene. The CDR3 DNA follows: TGTGCCATCAGTTACGGCTCAGACAGGAGCTCCTACAATGAGCAGTTCTTC. Amino acids: CAISYGSDRSSYNEQFF.

This clonotype was picked up a small number of times. This sequence joins TRBV3-1 and TRBJ2-1; 9 bases align to TRBD2. CDR3 length: 16 residues. J gave up 4 bases and V 0 bases, and 4 bases lay outside the gene matches. In germline, CDR1 is LGHDT, CDR2 YNNKEL (reference sequence). The CDR3 sequence: CASSQEPSGAYNEQFF. The CDR3 DNA is TGTGCCAGCAGCCAAGAACCTAGCGGGGCTTACAATGAGCAGTTCTTC.

The CDR3 sequence is CASVHQPQHF. The CDR3, as DNA: TGTGCCAGCGTGCATCAGCCCCAGCATTTT. The chain joins TRBV7-7 to TRBJ1-5, with no clear D. The CDR3 has 10 amino acids. The germline CDR1 and CDR2 sequences are SSHAT and FNYEAQ (reference sequence). Trimming stripped 8 bases from V and 5 bases from J, with 4 bases between.

Many counts were recorded for this clonotype. This sequence joins TRBV11-2 and TRBJ2-3; 9 bases map to TRBD2. This CDR3 is built from 21 residues. The V gene's germline CDR1 is SGHAT and CDR2 FQNNGV. V was clipped by 6 bases and J by 3 bases; unmatched bases: 25. This CDR3 reads CASSFSTPPQGLAGITDTQYF. CDR3 coding DNA: TGTGCCAGCAGTTTCTCCACTCCCCCGCAGGGGCTAGCGGGAATTACAGATACGCAGTATTTT.